This TCR beta chain was recovered during a study of control samples from healthy donors and cancer patients. This CDR3 is 19 amino acids long. The germline V gene encodes CDR1 MGHRA and CDR2 YSYEKL. The germline V and J ends were trimmed by 4 bases and 4 bases, with 26 bases remaining between them. The repertoire was sequenced with immunoSEQ multiplex PCR; TCRdb's copy has only in-frame clones and lacks some. The sample has over 150,000 clones; approximately 94% are singletons. The V gene is TRBV4-1, the J gene TRBJ1-3; unclear D gene. The source material was blood. The source is a young woman in good health. The CDR3 coding sequence is TGCGCCAGCAGCCCCCTCGTTGGAGGGCTGACTCCGTCCGGAAACACCATATATTTT. Translated: CASSPLVGGLTPSGNTIYF.